This T cell receptor (beta chain) derives from a study of spatial heterogeneity in lung cancer. General observations from the study: It was found that expanded intratumoral alpha and beta TCR counts tracked tumor mutation counts.

This clonotype was picked up many times. What it binds is not known. One entry per CDR3 protein, called by TCRdb with MiXCR from the 5' RACE reads. This table holds around 100,000 distinct CDR3 sequences, around 4.8% found once. Noted time point: sample taken at primary tumor resection. Whole RNA was taken from tumor, nontumor lung or frozen PBMC; it was then sequenced unsorted. CDR3 length: 14 amino acids. Deletions cut 0 bases from V and 6 bases from J, with 11 bases between. The genes are TRBV12-3 or TRBV12-4 and TRBJ1-2; no definite D call. This TCR was recovered from a male donor with early-stage non-small cell lung cancer. The sequencing here drew on lung tumor tissue, taken at surgery. The CDR3 region has the DNA TGTGCCAGCAGTTTAGCCCCTGGCGTCGATGGCTACACCTTC. Residues: CASSLAPGVDGYTF.